This TCR beta chain was observed in a study of blood T cell repertoires in COVID-19. V was cut by 6 bases and J by 6 bases, with 9 bases left in between. Per the germline V gene, CDR1 is SGHDN and CDR2 is FVKESK. This CDR3 region has 11 residues. Profiling relied on immunoSEQ multiplex PCR, and the TCRdb table lists in-frame clones only, not all of them. The repertoire consists of around 320,000 clones, with almost 90% occurring once and the leading ten covering 3.5% to 4.5%. All enrollees were roughly 18 to 90 years old and from fewer than 30 US areas. The chain combines TRBV14 with TRBJ2-7; possible D gene TRBD1, 7 bases. The receptor's source is a woman aged 18 to 35 with acute COVID-19. Sequencing was done on a sample of PBMCs or T cells enriched from blood (not recorded which). The CDR3 DNA reads TGTGCCAGCAGTCAGGGGGGCGAGCAGTACTTC. This translates into CASSQGGEQYF.